Below are 8 T cell receptor beta chains sequenced from a single sample in a study of T cell responses to AZD1222 COVID-19 vaccine (dated by TCRdb to about 2021). What this sample's time point label stands for: baseline before first vaccination. The library came from the immunoSEQ multiplex PCR assay. TCRdb stores this immuneACCESS table with in-frame sequences only. Part of the clones is absent; in the studies checked, under half of the shortfall reflects unresolved V genes, and no reason is known for the rest. This sample holds around 100,000 clones; over 80% were observed only once. Of the sample, roughly 22% is held by the ten largest clones. The material sequenced was peripheral blood, taken on day 0 of AZD1222 vaccination. The source of these receptors is an adult in good health.

The V gene is TRBV12-3 or TRBV12-4, the J gene TRBJ2-3; D remains ambiguous. Deletions cut 1 base from V and 2 bases from J, with 4 bases between. This CDR3 has 13 residues. DNA for the CDR3: TGTGCCAGCAGTTTAGGGTTCACAGATACGCAGTATTTT. Protein: CASSLGFTDTQYF.

The V and J genes are TRBV23-1 and TRBJ2-7; a weak D match, TRBD2 (7 bases). TRBV23-1 is an ORF; its function is uncertain. V was pared by 0 bases and J by 2 bases, with 20 bases between. This CDR3 region has 18 residues. DNA of the CDR3: TGCGCCAGCAGTCAATCTGCCTTAGGGGGGGATTATCCCTACGAGCAGTACTTC. It translates to CASSQSALGGDYPYEQYF.

The rearrangement joins TRBV9 to TRBJ1-1; perhaps TRBD1 as D (5 bases). From germline, CDR1 is SGDLS and CDR2 YYNGEE. The CDR3 extends over 14 amino acids. With 1 base removed from V and 5 bases from J, the gap between germline ends came to 12 bases. CDR3 in amino acids: CASSVSGGGTEAFF. The CDR3 nucleotides read TGTGCCAGCAGCGTATCCGGGGGAGGGACTGAAGCTTTCTTT.

The chain joins TRBV9 to TRBJ1-4; D is unresolved. The CDR3 covers 15 residues. V shed 4 bases and J shed 0 bases, with 10 bases lying between them. CDR1 SGDLS and CDR2 YYNGEE come from the germline V gene. CDR3 nucleotide sequence: TGTGCCAGCAGCATCCAAGATGCAACTAATGAAAAACTGTTTTTT. It is translated as CASSIQDATNEKLFF.

The gene calls are TRBV19 and TRBJ1-1; a possible D gene is TRBD1 (6 bases). CDR1 LNHDA and CDR2 SQIVND come from the germline V gene (reference sequence). The CDR3 runs 13 residues. V dropped 4 bases and J dropped 3 bases, with 9 bases sitting between them. The CDR3 nucleotides are TGTGCCAGTAGTAGCAGGGGTTACACTGAAGCTTTCTTT. Its translation is CASSSRGYTEAFF.

This rearrangement joins TRBV6-1 to TRBJ2-7; 9 nucleotides align to TRBD1. Germline values: CDR1 MNHNS, CDR2 SASEGT. This CDR3 has 16 amino acids. With V trimmed by 3 bases and J by 4 bases, 10 bases remained unmatched. DNA of the CDR3: TGTGCCAGCAGTGAGTTGACAGGGGGTTCCCGTTACGAGCAGTACTTC. It encodes CASSELTGGSRYEQYF.

This chain joins TRBV5-5 and TRBJ2-5, with no clear D. Germline V lookup: CDR1 SGHKS, CDR2 YYEKEE (reference sequence). Trimming pared 5 bases from V and 1 base from J, leaving 12 bases between. CDR3 length: 14 amino acids. The CDR3 bases are TGTGCCAGCAGTTCTGGGTGGACCCAAGAGACCCAGTACTTC. This translates into CASSSGWTQETQYF.

The chain links TRBV18 to TRBJ1-6; unclear D gene. Germline V gene data show CDR1 as KGHSH and CDR2 as LQKENI. The V gene lost 1 base and the J gene lost 9 bases, with 16 bases spanning the gap. This CDR3 has 16 residues. The CDR3: CASSPRSGRDISPLHF. CDR3 DNA: TGTGCCAGCTCACCACGGTCGGGGAGGGATATTTCACCCCTCCACTTT.